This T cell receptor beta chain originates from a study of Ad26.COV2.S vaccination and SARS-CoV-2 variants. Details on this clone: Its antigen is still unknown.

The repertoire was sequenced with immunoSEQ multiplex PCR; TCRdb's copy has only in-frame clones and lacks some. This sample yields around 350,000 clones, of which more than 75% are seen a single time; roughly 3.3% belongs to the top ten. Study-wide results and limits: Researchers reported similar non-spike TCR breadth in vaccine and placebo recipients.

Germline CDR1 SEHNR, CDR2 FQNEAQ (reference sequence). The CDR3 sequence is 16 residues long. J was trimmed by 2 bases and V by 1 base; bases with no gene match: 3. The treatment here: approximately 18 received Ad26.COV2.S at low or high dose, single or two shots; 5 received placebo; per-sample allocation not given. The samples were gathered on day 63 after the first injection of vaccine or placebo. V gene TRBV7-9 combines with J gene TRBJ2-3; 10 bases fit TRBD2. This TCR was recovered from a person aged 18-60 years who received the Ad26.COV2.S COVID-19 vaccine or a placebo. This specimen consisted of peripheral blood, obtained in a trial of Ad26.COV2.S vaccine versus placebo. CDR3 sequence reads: CASSLGGLATTDTQYF. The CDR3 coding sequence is TGTGCCAGCAGCTTAGGGGGACTAGCGACCACAGATACGCAGTATTTT.